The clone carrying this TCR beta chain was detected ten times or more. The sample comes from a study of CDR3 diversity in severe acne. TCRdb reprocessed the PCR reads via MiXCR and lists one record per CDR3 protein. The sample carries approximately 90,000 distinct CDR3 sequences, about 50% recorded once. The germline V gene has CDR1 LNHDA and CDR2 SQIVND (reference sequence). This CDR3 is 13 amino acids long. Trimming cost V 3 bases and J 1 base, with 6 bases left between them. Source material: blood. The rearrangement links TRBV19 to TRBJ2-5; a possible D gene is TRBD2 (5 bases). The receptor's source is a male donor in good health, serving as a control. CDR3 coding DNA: TGTGCCAGTAGTATCGGGGTCCAAGAGACCCAGTACTTC. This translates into CASSIGVQETQYF. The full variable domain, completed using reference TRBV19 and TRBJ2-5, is DGGITQSPKYLFRKEGQNVTLSCEQNLNHDAMYWYRQDPGQGLRLIYYSQIVNDFQKGDIAEGYSVSREKKESFPLTVTSAQKNPTAFYLCASSIGVQETQYFGPGTRLLVL.